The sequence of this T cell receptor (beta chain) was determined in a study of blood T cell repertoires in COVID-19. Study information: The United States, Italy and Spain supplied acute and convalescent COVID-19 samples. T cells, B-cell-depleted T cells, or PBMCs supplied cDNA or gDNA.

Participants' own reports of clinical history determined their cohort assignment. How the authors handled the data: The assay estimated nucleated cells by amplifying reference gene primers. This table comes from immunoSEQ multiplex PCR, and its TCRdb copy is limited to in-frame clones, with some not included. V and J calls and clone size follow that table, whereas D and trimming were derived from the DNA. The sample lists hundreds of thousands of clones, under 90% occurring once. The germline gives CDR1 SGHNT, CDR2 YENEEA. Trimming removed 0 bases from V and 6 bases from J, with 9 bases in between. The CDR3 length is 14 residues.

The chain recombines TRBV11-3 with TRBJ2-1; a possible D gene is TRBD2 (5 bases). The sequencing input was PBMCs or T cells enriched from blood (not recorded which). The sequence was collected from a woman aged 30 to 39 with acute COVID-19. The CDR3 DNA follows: TGTGCCAGCAGCTTAGATCGGGAAATCAATGAGCAGTTCTTC. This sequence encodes CASSLDREINEQFF.